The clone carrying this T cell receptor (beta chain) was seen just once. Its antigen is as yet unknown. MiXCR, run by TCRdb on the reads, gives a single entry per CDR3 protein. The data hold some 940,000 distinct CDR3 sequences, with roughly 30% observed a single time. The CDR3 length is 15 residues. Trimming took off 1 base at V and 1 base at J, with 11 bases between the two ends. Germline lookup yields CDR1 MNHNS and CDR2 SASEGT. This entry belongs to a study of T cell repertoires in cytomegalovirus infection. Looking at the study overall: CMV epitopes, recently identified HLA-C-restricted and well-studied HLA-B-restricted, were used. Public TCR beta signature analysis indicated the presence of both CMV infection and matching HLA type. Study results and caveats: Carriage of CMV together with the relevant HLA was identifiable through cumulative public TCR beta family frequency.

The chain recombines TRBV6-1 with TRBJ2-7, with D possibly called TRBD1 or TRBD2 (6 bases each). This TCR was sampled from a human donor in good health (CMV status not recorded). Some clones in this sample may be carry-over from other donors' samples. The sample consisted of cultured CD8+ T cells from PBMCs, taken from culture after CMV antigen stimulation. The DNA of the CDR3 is TGTGCCAGCAGTGAAGTTCAGGGGAGGTCCTACGAGCAGTACTTC. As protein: CASSEVQGRSYEQYF.